This T cell receptor (beta chain) is from a study of T cell responses to AZD1222 COVID-19 vaccine. Study context: Second-dose intervals of approximately 4 or approximately 12 weeks were pooled.

The germline V and J ends were trimmed by 3 bases and 3 bases, with 8 bases remaining between them. The CDR3 sequence is 13 residues long. CDR1 is KGHDR and CDR2 is SFDVKD in the germline V gene. Using immunoSEQ multiplex PCR, the repertoire was profiled, and TCRdb retains in-frame clones only, with some absent. The top ten clones hold 2.6% of a sample with 150,000 to 200,000 clones, 90% to 95% of them seen once. The J gene is TRBJ2-7, the V gene TRBV24-1; D tentatively fits TRBD1 or TRBD2 (5 bases each). The sample in question was peripheral blood, obtained on day 0 of AZD1222 vaccination. The TCR originated in an adult in good health. This chain's CDR3 is CATSDGGHYEQYF. The CDR3 DNA reads TGTGCCACCAGTGATGGAGGACACTACGAGCAGTACTTC.